A single T cell receptor (beta chain) is shown here with its context. Its antigen is currently unknown. One junction end disagrees with the germline gene, perhaps due to a read error. The sample is drawn from a study of early T cells in non-severe SARS-CoV-2 infection. Study in general: With bulk RNA from unsorted whole blood as input, sequencing yielded unpaired chains.

Unique molecular identifiers tagged individual cDNA molecules. One entry per CDR3 protein results from TCRdb running MiXCR on the 5' RACE reads. Here the sample spans about 63,000 distinct CDR3 sequences, under 15% being singletons. Looked up from germline, CDR1 is LNHDA and CDR2 is SQIVND (reference sequence). The CDR3 runs to 14 residues. The study, taken as a whole, reports: Using VDJdb, the matching emphasized anti-spike CD8 responses while missing private and CD4 specificities.

The rearrangement joins TRBV19 to TRBJ1-2, with unresolved D. Material: whole blood. The clonotype comes from an adult who was a healthcare worker with PCR-confirmed SARS-CoV-2 infection or an uninfected control (not recorded which). In DNA form, the CDR3 reads TGTGCCAGTAGCATAGGGATTGGGCACTATGGCTACACCTTC. Its protein product is CASSIGIGHYGYTF.